A selection of T cell receptor beta chains follows, all from one sample in a study of breast tumors, draining lymph nodes, adjacent tissues. TCRdb re-called the multiplex PCR reads through MiXCR, storing one row per CDR3 protein. The sample carries 12,000 or so distinct CDR3 sequences, roughly 53% recorded once. The sample was breast tumor tissue. These TCRs come from a female donor with breast cancer. Some clones in this sample may be carry-over from other donors' samples. Both conserved end residues are part of each CDR3. A D gene is named only where the DNA matches it firmly. The size field is filled for only some rows; it gives once, few, many or a size class.

D gene	clone size	V gene	J gene	CDR3 protein	CDR3 DNA
.	.	TRBV4-3	TRBJ2-4	CASSQDGSLAKNIQYF	TGCGCCAGCAGCCAAGATGGTTCATTAGCCAAAAACATTCAGTACTTC
TRBD2	.	TRBV2	TRBJ2-7	CASSDPVLADLYYEQYF	TGTGCCAGCAGTGACCCTGTACTAGCGGACCTTTACTACGAGCAGTACTTC
.	.	TRBV7-8	TRBJ1-3	CASSLVRREGNTIYF	TGTGCCAGCAGCTTAGTCCGCAGGGAGGGAAACACCATATATTTT
.	.	TRBV2	TRBJ2-3	CASSVEGETRRLSTDTQYF	TGTGCCAGCAGTGTAGAAGGTGAAACGCGTAGACTGAGCACAGATACGCAGTATTTT
.	.	TRBV6-1	TRBJ1-2	CASSERFSRTKISYGYTF	TGTGCCAGCAGTGAAAGGTTTTCGAGGACTAAAATCTCCTATGGCTACACCTTC
.	.	TRBV9	TRBJ1-4	CASSPRGQGQNEKLFF	TGTGCCAGCAGCCCCCGGGGGCAGGGCCAAAATGAAAAACTGTTTTTT
.	medium-sized	TRBV2	TRBJ1-4	CASSDREVFEKLFF	TGTGCCAGCAGTGACAGGGAGGTTTTTGAAAAACTGTTTTTT
TRBD2	.	TRBV4-2	TRBJ2-1	CASSASTGGSADEQFF	TGTGCCAGCAGCGCATCGACTGGCGGGAGTGCCGATGAGCAGTTCTTC
TRBD2	.	TRBV4-1	TRBJ2-1	CASSLGTSVNEQFF	TGCGCCAGCAGCCTAGGGACTAGCGTCAATGAGCAGTTCTTC
TRBD1	few	TRBV13	TRBJ2-5	CASSPDRVQTQYF	TGTGCCAGCAGCCCAGACAGGGTGCAGACCCAGTACTTC
TRBD1	many	TRBV20-1	TRBJ1-6	CSARGQGYNSPLHF	TGCAGTGCTAGGGGACAGGGGTATAATTCACCCCTCCACTTT
TRBD1	few	TRBV18	TRBJ2-3	CASSPTGGVSDTQYF	TGTGCCAGCTCACCGACAGGGGGCGTATCAGATACGCAGTATTTT
TRBD1	.	TRBV4-2	TRBJ1-2	CASSQDLGQSYGYTF	TGTGCCAGCAGCCAAGATTTGGGACAGTCCTATGGCTACACCTTC
.	.	TRBV14	TRBJ2-2	CASSQDRGTNTGELFF	TGTGCCAGCAGCCAAGATCGAGGGACGAACACCGGGGAGCTGTTTTTT
.	.	TRBV11-3	TRBJ2-7	CASSSPTREQYF	TGTGCCAGCAGCTCCCCTACCCGGGAGCAGTACTTC
.	.	TRBV5-1	TRBJ1-1	CASRRVGRSTEAFF	TGCGCCAGCAGGCGGGTAGGGAGGAGCACTGAAGCTTTCTTT
.	many	TRBV27	TRBJ2-7	CASSPGSVFEQYF	TGTGCCAGCAGCCCTGGTTCAGTTTTCGAGCAGTACTTC
.	few	TRBV13	TRBJ2-7	CASSPIHTYEQYF	TGTGCCAGCAGCCCCATCCATACCTACGAGCAGTACTTC
.	.	TRBV12-3/TRBV12-4	TRBJ2-4	CASSPLGSKNIQYF	TGTGCCAGCAGTCCCCTAGGAAGCAAAAACATTCAGTACTTC
.	.	TRBV5-8	TRBJ2-3	CASSSGLSGLSTDTQYF	TGTGCCAGCAGCTCCGGACTTAGCGGACTCAGCACAGATACGCAGTATTTT
.	.	TRBV12-3/TRBV12-4	TRBJ2-3	CASSLVGSTDTQYF	TGTGCCAGCAGTTTAGTTGGTAGCACAGATACGCAGTATTTT
.	.	TRBV7-9	TRBJ2-7	CASSLAQGFEQYF	TGTGCCAGCAGCTTAGCACAGGGTTTCGAGCAGTACTTC
.	.	TRBV9	TRBJ2-1	CASSVSGYNEQFF	TGTGCCAGCAGCGTTTCCGGATACAATGAGCAGTTCTTC
TRBD1	.	TRBV19	TRBJ2-7	CASSTWDSRYEQYF	TGTGCCAGTAGTACCTGGGACAGCCGTTACGAGCAGTACTTC
TRBD2	.	TRBV20-1	TRBJ2-5	CSAPLAPQETQYF	TGCAGTGCACCACTAGCGCCTCAAGAGACCCAGTACTTC
.	.	TRBV7-9	TRBJ2-2	CASSLPGTSRWELFF	TGTGCCAGCAGCTTACCCGGCACGAGTCGATGGGAGCTGTTTTTT
.	.	TRBV7-2	TRBJ1-4	CTSSLVVGSSEKLFF	TGTACCAGCAGCTTAGTTGTCGGGTCTAGTGAAAAACTGTTTTTT
.	.	TRBV30	TRBJ2-3	CAWTYPGSPDTQYF	TGTGCCTGGACTTACCCCGGGTCCCCAGATACGCAGTATTTT
.	.	TRBV3-1	TRBJ1-5	CASRPEGRGVTSTQPQHF	TGTGCCAGCAGGCCAGAAGGCAGGGGAGTGACATCCACTCAGCCCCAGCATTTT